This T cell receptor beta chain is drawn from a study of cytomegalovirus exposure and HLA in healthy donors. Healthy individuals who donated bone marrow served as the donors. Germline V gene sequence: CDR1 SGHAT, CDR2 FQNNGV. With 6 bases clipped from V and 1 base from J, the junction kept 9 bases outside the gene matches. This CDR3 has 16 residues. With regard to this clone: Its antigen is not known.

Study-wide results and caveats: Researchers counted about 150 TCR beta chains as cytomegalovirus-associated.

Amplification used 60 Vbeta primers and 13 Jbeta primers. Libraries were prepared by immunoSEQ multiplex PCR; TCRdb keeps only in-frame clonotypes and omits some of them. The sample records about 81,000 clones, more than 80% being singletons. The rearrangement links TRBV11-2 to TRBJ1-1; 9 bases are shared with TRBD1. The specimen sequenced was PBMCs. The sequence was obtained from a young man in good health and CMV-seronegative. The CDR3 reads CASSRISTGGNTEAFF. For the CDR3, the DNA is TGTGCCAGCAGTCGTATCTCGACAGGGGGGAACACTGAAGCTTTCTTT.